The 20 T cell receptor beta chains below were found in one sample sequenced in a study of post-analysis software for immune sequencing data. Study observations and caveats: Five or six TRBV segments, TRBV5-6, TRBV5-1 and TRBV20-1 among them, were found more frequent in patients than controls.

Unique molecular identifiers featured in each of the TCR beta cDNA libraries. In TCRdb, the PCR reads were re-called with MiXCR into one record per CDR3 protein. The profile shows hundreds of thousands of distinct CDR3 sequences, 25% to 30% of them singletons. For these receptors, no antigen is known. Sample: blood. The source of these receptors is a girl between 10 and 17 years old with multiple sclerosis.

This clonotype was seen a few times. The rearrangement uses TRBV6-1 and TRBJ2-5, with 9 positions matching TRBD1. Germline CDR1 is MNHNS and CDR2 is SASEGT. Trimming took 2 bases from V and 7 from J; bases not matched to a gene: 14. The CDR3 loop spans 17 amino acids. The CDR3 nucleotides are TGTGCCAGCAGTGAACCTCTACCGGGACAGGGCCTCGGGACCCAGTACTTC. It specifies CASSEPLPGQGLGTQYF.

The V and J genes are TRBV20-1 and TRBJ1-5, with D possibly TRBD1 on 5 matching bases. Trimming pared 8 bases from V and 11 bases from J, leaving 25 bases between. CDR1 and CDR2 (germline): DFQATT, SNEGSKA (reference sequence). The length of the CDR3 is 14 residues. This CDR3 reads CSPGPRSPTSAQHF. CDR3 DNA: TGCAGTCCAGGGCCCCGCTCGCCGACCAGCGCCCAGCATTTT.

This clonotype was found a few times. V gene TRBV20-1 combines with J gene TRBJ2-7; possible D gene TRBD2, 5 bases. Trimming left V 1 base short and J 6 bases short, with 13 bases between. CDR1 is DFQATT and CDR2 is SNEGSKA in the germline V gene (reference sequence). This CDR3 has 13 amino acids. The CDR3 protein is CSARAGFTGEQYF. CDR3 DNA: TGCAGTGCTAGAGCGGGATTTACGGGCGAGCAGTACTTC.

This CDR3 is CASSLSRTGSNYGYTF. Written as DNA, the CDR3 is TGTGCCAGCAGTTTATCCCGGACAGGTTCTAACTATGGCTACACCTTC. This chain uses TRBV27 with TRBJ1-2; TRBD1 matches at 7 bases. Germline CDR1 is MNHEY and CDR2 is SMNVEV (reference sequence). V lost 0 bases, J lost 0 bases, and 4 bases stayed unmatched. This CDR3 spans 16 amino acids.

The chain uses TRBV7-9 and TRBJ2-1, with TRBD1 as a possible D gene (5 bases). V lost 5 bases and J 3 bases, leaving 17 bases between the germline ends. The CDR3 extends over 16 amino acids. CDR1 and CDR2 (germline): SEHNR, FQNEAQ (reference sequence). This CDR3 is CASSPQGALDYNEQFF. The CDR3, as DNA: TGTGCCAGCAGCCCACAAGGGGCCCTAGACTACAATGAGCAGTTCTTC. Using reference TRBV7-9 and TRBJ2-1 for the parts outside the CDR3, the full variable domain is DTGVSQNPRHKITKRGQNVTFRCDPISEHNRLYWYRQTLGQGPEFLTYFQNEAQLEKSRLLSDRFSAERPKGSFSTLEIQRTEQGDSAMYLCASSPQGALDYNEQFFGPGTRLTVL.

This CDR3 reads CATSARRLETQYF. Here the CDR3 DNA reads TGTGCCACCAGTGCCCGGCGGCTGGAGACCCAGTACTTC. This chain joins TRBV24-1 and TRBJ2-5; D remains ambiguous. V was shortened by 5 bases and J by 5 bases, with 11 bases between the two germline ends. CDR3 size: 13 residues. The germline CDR1 and CDR2 sequences are KGHDR and SFDVKD.

The gene calls are TRBV6-5 and TRBJ1-5; 7 nucleotides line up with TRBD1. CDR1 MNHEY and CDR2 SVGAGI come from the germline V gene. This CDR3 contains 14 residues. Unmatched junction bases numbered 4, after V lost 5 bases and J lost 3 bases. The CDR3, as DNA: TGTGCCAGCAGTCTACAGGGGCTCAATCAGCCCCAGCATTTT. This translates into CASSLQGLNQPQHF.

This clonotype was picked up a small number of times. The J gene is TRBJ2-7, the V gene TRBV4-3; D is perhaps TRBD2 (6 bases). The germline CDR1 and CDR2 sequences are LGHNA and YSLEER. Trimming pared 0 bases from V and 2 bases from J, leaving 14 bases between. The CDR3 is made up of 16 amino acids. The CDR3 DNA sequence: TGCGCCAGCAGCCAAGATGCGCTTCCGGGGGCCTACGAGCAGTACTTC. Its protein product is CASSQDALPGAYEQYF.

This chain connects TRBV7-2 to TRBJ1-1, with unresolved D. This CDR3 contains 13 residues. Trimming removed 3 bases at V and 5 bases at J, with 10 bases between. Germline lookup yields CDR1 SGHTA and CDR2 FQGNSA. CDR3 amino acids: CASSFPVATEAFF. The CDR3 DNA reads TGTGCCAGCAGCTTTCCGGTGGCGACTGAAGCTTTCTTT. Full variable domain (remainder filled in from reference TRBV7-2 and TRBJ1-1): GAGVSQSPSNKVTEKGKDVELRCDPISGHTALYWYRQSLGQGLEFLIYFQGNSAPDKSGLPSDRFSAERTGGSVSTLTIQRTQQEDSAVYLCASSFPVATEAFFGQGTRLTVV.

This clonotype has a handful of counts. This chain joins TRBV7-2 and TRBJ2-3; the match to TRBD2 covers 9 bases. This CDR3 is 17 amino acids long. Germline V gene lookup returns CDR1 SGHTA and CDR2 FQGNSA. Trimming took 1 base from V and 5 from J; bases not matched to a gene: 10. The CDR3 here is CASSLEWTGGRGDTQYF. The CDR3, as DNA: TGTGCCAGCAGCTTAGAATGGACGGGCGGGAGGGGAGATACGCAGTATTTT.

The chain joins TRBV2 to TRBJ2-4; D gene uncertain. The assigned J gene may be wrong: the sequence end matches TRBJ2-7 better. Looked up from germline, CDR1 is SNHLY and CDR2 is FYNNEI. This CDR3 is built from 12 residues. DNA of the CDR3: TGTGCCAGCAGTCCCTCCCAGTACGAGCAGTACTTC. This gives the protein CASSPSQYEQYF.

This clonotype was seen a handful of times. This chain links TRBV7-9 with TRBJ1-2; D is possibly TRBD1 (6 bases). There are 19 residues in the CDR3. Looked up from germline, CDR1 is SEHNR and CDR2 is FQNEAQ (reference sequence). Trimming pared 2 bases from V and 8 bases from J, leaving 30 bases between. Here the CDR3 reads CASSLPLLRGQPTVGGYTF. The DNA for the CDR3 is TGTGCCAGCAGCTTACCCCTCCTGAGGGGACAACCCACCGTGGGCGGCTACACCTTC.

V usage is TRBV6-5 and J usage is TRBJ1-2; a possible D gene is TRBD1 (5 bases). Germline V gene data show CDR1 as MNHEY and CDR2 as SVGAGI. V was cut by 0 bases and J by 4 bases, with 12 bases left in between. CDR3 length: 15 residues. This CDR3 reads CASSYSGGAGYGYTF. The CDR3 DNA follows: TGTGCCAGCAGTTACTCGGGTGGGGCAGGCTATGGCTACACCTTC.

In its sample, this clonotype was seen many times. The chain is built from TRBV12-3 or TRBV12-4 and TRBJ2-1; D call uncertain. The CDR3 loop spans 12 amino acids. V was shortened by 5 bases and J by 6 bases, with 8 bases between the two germline ends. The CDR3 is CASSPVSNEQFF. CDR3 in DNA: TGTGCCAGCAGTCCCGTAAGCAATGAGCAGTTCTTC.

About this clonotype: The junction does not match germline at one end; this may be a read error. The chain has TRBV4-3 and TRBJ1-2; weak D call: TRBD1 (5 bases). Germline V gives CDR1 LGHNA, CDR2 YSLEER. The CDR3 has 15 residues. The CDR3 sequence: CVSSQGWGDGYGYTF. The CDR3 coding sequence is TGCGTCAGCAGCCAAGGATGGGGGGACGGCTATGGCTACACCTTC.

V usage is TRBV27 and J usage is TRBJ2-1; 7 nucleotides match TRBD2. The CDR3 runs 13 residues. The trim removed 8 bases at V and 6 bases at J, leaving 7 bases unmatched. From germline, CDR1 is MNHEY and CDR2 SMNVEV (reference sequence). The CDR3 is CASRGVGPNEQFF. CDR3 DNA sequence: TGTGCCAGCCGGGGGGTCGGTCCCAATGAGCAGTTCTTC.

The table lists this clonotype with many counts. The V and J genes are TRBV20-1 and TRBJ2-1; no reliable D call. CDR1 DFQATT and CDR2 SNEGSKA come from the germline V gene (reference sequence). The CDR3 is 16 amino acids. The germline V and J ends were trimmed by 3 bases and 2 bases, with 17 bases remaining between them. This CDR3 is CSASLLMRLPYNEQFF. The DNA for the CDR3 is TGCAGTGCTAGTCTCCTGATGAGGCTCCCCTACAATGAGCAGTTCTTC.

The chain recombines TRBV6-1 with TRBJ2-7, with 7 bases identical to TRBD2. The V gene end was trimmed by 3 bases and the J gene end by 4 bases; junction bases not matched to a gene: 15. The CDR3 contains 17 residues. Germline V gene lookup returns CDR1 MNHNS and CDR2 SASEGT. The CDR3 spells CASSEPFGGGRSYEQYF. The CDR3 region has the DNA TGTGCCAGCAGTGAGCCTTTTGGTGGCGGGAGAAGTTACGAGCAGTACTTC.

The table lists this clonotype with a few counts. The chain uses TRBV10-3 and TRBJ2-1; 8 bases agree with TRBD2. This CDR3 has 15 residues. J was trimmed by 3 bases and V by 10 bases; bases with no gene match: 11. Germline lookup yields CDR1 ENHRY and CDR2 SYGVKD. CDR3 sequence: CATSNGGAIYNEQFF. CDR3 nucleotides: TGTGCCACAAGCAACGGGGGGGCCATCTACAATGAGCAGTTCTTC.

The chain links TRBV12-3 or TRBV12-4 to TRBJ1-5, with D perhaps TRBD1 (5 bases). Between the trimmed V and J ends, which lost 7 bases and 6 bases, there was a span of 13 bases. The CDR3 runs to 13 residues. The DNA for the CDR3 is TGTGCCAGCACCCGGGGGGAGCTTCAGCCCCAGCATTTT. Translation gives CASTRGELQPQHF.